The entry below describes one T cell receptor (beta chain). Its target is not known. The germline V gene encodes CDR1 MNHNY and CDR2 SVGAGI (reference sequence). The CDR3 totals 15 residues. Trimming pared 4 bases from V and 0 bases from J, leaving 10 bases between. The data belong to a study of molecular identifiers for immune sequencing clone quantification. Via MiXCR, TCRdb re-called the PCR reads, giving one row per CDR3 protein. The repertoire holds 60,000 to 70,000 distinct CDR3 sequences, with 15% to 20% as singletons. Whole-study findings and limits: Over 99% of effector molecules, but under 1% in naive cells, were held by clones with more than 20 RNA copies.

Sequenced sample: naive CD8+ T cells from blood, with Jurkat cell RNA spiked in. Subset defined: FACS-sorted CD8+CD4-CCR7+CD45RA+ naive T cells. The J gene is TRBJ2-1, the V gene TRBV6-6; D is possibly TRBD2 (6 bases). The receptor comes from a human donor in good health. Some libraries in this study had Jurkat cell RNA spiked in. CDR3: CASSWGDISYNEQFF. In DNA form, the CDR3 reads TGTGCCAGCAGTTGGGGGGATATCTCCTACAATGAGCAGTTCTTC.